Listed below are T cell receptor beta chains from one sample, sequenced in a study of T cell changes during pregnancy in multiple sclerosis. The method was immunoSEQ multiplex PCR; TCRdb's version includes in-frame clones alone and lacks a portion of them. The table lists about 80,000 clones, approximately 92% of them singletons. The input for sequencing was CD4+ T cells from peripheral blood mononuclear cells, taken before pregnancy. The source of these receptors is a female donor with multiple sclerosis, enrolled in a pregnancy study. Both conserved end residues are part of each CDR3. Each record gives: J gene, clone size, V gene, D gene, CDR3 DNA, CDR3 protein. A D gene is named only where the DNA matches it firmly. A row's size may be missing; if present it is once, few, many or a size class.

>TRBJ2-2|.|TRBV6-6|.
TGTGCCAGCAGTCCGAGGGCTAGCGCGAACACCGGGGAGCTGTTTTTT
CASSPRASANTGELFF
>TRBJ1-1|.|TRBV6-5|TRBD1
TGTGCCAGCAATAACAGGGGGGGACAGGAAGCTTTCTTT
CASNNRGGQEAFF
>TRBJ2-1|.|TRBV6-5|TRBD2
TGTGCCAGCAGTTCTAGCGGGGGGGCATGGAATGAGCAGTTCTTC
CASSSSGGAWNEQFF
>TRBJ2-6|.|TRBV30|.
TGTGCCTGGAGTGGTCTTGGGGGGGCCTCAGGGGCCAACGTCCTGACTTTC
CAWSGLGGASGANVLTF
>TRBJ1-5|.|TRBV4-1|.
TGCGCCAGCAGCCAAGAGCGGATGCCGGGGGACAATCAGCCCCAGCATTTT
CASSQERMPGDNQPQHF
>TRBJ2-5|once|TRBV5-1|.
TGCGCCAGCAACCGGGACACCCAAGAGACCCAGTACTTC
CASNRDTQETQYF
>TRBJ2-5|.|TRBV11-3|TRBD2
TGTGCCAGCAGCTTAGAGGGGACTAGCGGGGCAGAGACCCAGTACTTC
CASSLEGTSGAETQYF
>TRBJ1-1|few|TRBV28|.
TGTGCCAGCAGGGGCAAACCTGAAGCTTTCTTT
CASRGKPEAFF
>TRBJ2-6|once|TRBV4-1|.
TGCGCCAGCAGCCAAGATCCACATGAGAGCTCTGGGGCCAACGTCCTGGCTTTC
CASSQDPHESSGANVLAF
>TRBJ2-5|once|TRBV19|.
TGTGCCAGTAGTATCGACAGTTCCCAAGAGACCCAGTACTTC
CASSIDSSQETQYF
>TRBJ2-3|.|TRBV7-3|.
.
CASSSVGPGRGTDTQYF
>TRBJ2-3|.|TRBV27|.
TGTGCCAGCAGTCTGACAGGATTCCGCACAGATACGCAGTATTTT
CASSLTGFRTDTQYF
>TRBJ1-4|.|TRBV7-2|TRBD1
TGTGCCAGCACCCGACAGGGGAATGAAAAACTGTTTTTT
CASTRQGNEKLFF
>TRBJ1-5|.|TRBV7-2|TRBD1
TGTGCCAGCAGCTTAGGGACAGGGTTGAATCAGCCCCAGCATTTT
CASSLGTGLNQPQHF
>TRBJ2-7|.|TRBV7-2|.
TGTGCCAGCAGCTTCAAGGGGGACCCAACCTACGAGCAGTACTTC
CASSFKGDPTYEQYF
>TRBJ2-1|.|TRBV10-3|TRBD1
TGTGCCATCAACGAGAGGGACAGGGGAACCTACAATGAGCAGTTCTTC
CAINERDRGTYNEQFF
>TRBJ2-7|.|TRBV30|TRBD1
TGTGCCTGGAGCCCGGACAGGCTAGGTTACGAGCAGTACTTC
CAWSPDRLGYEQYF
>TRBJ2-7|.|TRBV30|TRBD1
TGTGCCTTCGGACAGGGGCCCTCCTACGAGCAGTACTTC
CAFGQGPSYEQYF
>TRBJ1-2|few|TRBV30|TRBD1
TGTGCCTGGACGATAGGGGGCGGCTATGGCTACACCTTC
CAWTIGGGYGYTF
>TRBJ2-3|.|TRBV7-3|TRBD2
TGTGCCAGCAGTCCTACTAGCGGGAGCCTCACAGATACGCAGTATTTT
CASSPTSGSLTDTQYF
>TRBJ2-1|once|TRBV5-4|TRBD1
TGTGCCAGCAGCTTCAGGCGGCAGGGGGCCGGAGATGAGCAGTTCTTC
CASSFRRQGAGDEQFF
>TRBJ1-1|.|TRBV6-1|.
TGTGCCAGCACCTTCTCGCTCAGGAACACTGAAGCTTTCTTT
CASTFSLRNTEAFF
>TRBJ2-7|.|TRBV18|TRBD2
TGTGCCAGCTCACCCCGGGTAGGACTAGCTTACGAGCAGTACTTC
CASSPRVGLAYEQYF
>TRBJ2-7|.|TRBV6-1|.
TGTGCCAGCAGTAGGAGCGGGCCCCCCTACGAGCAGTACTTC
CASSRSGPPYEQYF
>TRBJ1-2|.|TRBV19|TRBD1
TGTGCCAGTAGTCGGGACAGGCCGACGGGCTACACCTTC
CASSRDRPTGYTF
>TRBJ2-7|.|TRBV5-1|TRBD1
TGCGCCACCAGGACGATACCGGGACAGAGCTCCTACGAGCAGTACTTC
CATRTIPGQSSYEQYF
>TRBJ2-3|.|TRBV6-5|.
TGTGCCAGCAGGCGGGGACAGCTCACAGATACGCAGTATTTT
CASRRGQLTDTQYF
>TRBJ2-7|.|TRBV18|.
TGTGCCAGCTCACCAGACTGGAAGACCTACGAGCAGTACTTC
CASSPDWKTYEQYF
>TRBJ1-1|.|TRBV7-6|.
TGTGCCAGCAGCTTAATGCAGGGAAACACTGAAGCTTTCTTT
CASSLMQGNTEAFF
>TRBJ2-7|.|TRBV9|.
TGTGCCAGCGGTCCCGGCGTCAGGGGCAGCGAGCAGTACTTC
CASGPGVRGSEQYF
>TRBJ2-5|.|TRBV20-1|.
TGCAGTGCTAGATTTCCGGAGACCCAGTACTTC
CSARFPETQYF
>TRBJ1-3|.|TRBV29-1|.
TGCAGCGTTGAAAGGGGTTCTGGAAACACCATATATTTT
CSVERGSGNTIYF
>TRBJ2-1|.|TRBV19|.
TGTGCCAGTAGTATAGAACTGCAGCAGTTCTTC
CASSIELQQFF
>TRBJ2-3|.|TRBV5-1|TRBD1
TGCGCCAGCAGCTTGGCGGCAGGGGGAACAGATACGCAGTATTTT
CASSLAAGGTDTQYF
>TRBJ2-3|.|TRBV9|.
TGTGCCAGCAGCCCCCGCGGGGAGAGCCGCACAGATACGCAGTATTTT
CASSPRGESRTDTQYF
>TRBJ2-7|once|TRBV2|.
TGTGCCACTTCTACCGGGATTCATTCATACGAGCAGTACTTC
CATSTGIHSYEQYF
>TRBJ2-7|.|TRBV29-1|TRBD1
TGCAGCGTCCCCGGACAGGGGGCGCTCGACGAGCAGTACTTC
CSVPGQGALDEQYF
>TRBJ2-3|.|TRBV27|TRBD2
TGTGCCAGCAGTTTAGGTAGCGGGATGCCAGATACGCAGTATTTT
CASSLGSGMPDTQYF
>TRBJ1-5|.|TRBV18|.
TGTGCCAGCTCTCCTTTGCCCCAGGGGAGTAGCAATCAGCCCCAGCATTTT
CASSPLPQGSSNQPQHF
>TRBJ2-7|.|TRBV27|TRBD1
TGTGCCAGCAGTATCCGACAGGGTCCAATCTACGAGCAGTACTTC
CASSIRQGPIYEQYF
>TRBJ2-5|.|TRBV7-9|TRBD2
TGTGCCAGCAGCCCCGGGGGACTAGCCTCCGAGACCCAGTACTTC
CASSPGGLASETQYF
>TRBJ1-1|.|TRBV6-1|TRBD1
TGTGCCAGCAGTTCGCAGGGGGCAACTTTCTTT
CASSSQGATFF
>TRBJ2-3|.|TRBV12-5|.
TGTGCTAGTGGTTGGGGGGACGAGAGCGATACGCAGTATTTT
CASGWGDESDTQYF
>TRBJ2-7|.|TRBV28|.
TGTGCCAGCAGCCGAGGGGGCTCCTACGAGCAGTACTTC
CASSRGGSYEQYF
>TRBJ2-5|.|TRBV9|.
TGTGCCAGCAGCGTTAACGCGATCCCCCAAGAGACCCAGTACTTC
CASSVNAIPQETQYF
>TRBJ2-1|.|TRBV5-6|TRBD1
TGTGCCAGCAGCTTGGTAGGGTCAGGGGGCCATGAGCAGTTCTTC
CASSLVGSGGHEQFF
>TRBJ1-2|.|TRBV7-6|TRBD1
TGTGCCAGCAGCCTGACAGGGGGCGTAAACTATGGCTACACCTTC
CASSLTGGVNYGYTF
>TRBJ1-2|.|TRBV18|.
TGTGCCAGCTCACGTGACACCGCCTATGGCTACACCTTC
CASSRDTAYGYTF
>TRBJ2-7|.|TRBV19|TRBD1
TGTGCCAGTAGCTCCCGACAGGGGGCGCGGGTAGAGCAGTACTTC
CASSSRQGARVEQYF
>TRBJ2-1|.|TRBV18|TRBD2
TGTGCCAGCTCACCAGCACTAGCGGGAGGCAATGAGCAGTTCTTC
CASSPALAGGNEQFF
>TRBJ1-4|.|TRBV6-7|TRBD1
TGTGCCAGCAGTTACCCAAGGACAGGGGCCTTGCCTAATGAAAAACTGTTTTTT
CASSYPRTGALPNEKLFF
>TRBJ1-1|.|TRBV6-5|.
TGTGCCAGCAGTTACCTAGGCGGGAACACTGAAGCTTTCTTT
CASSYLGGNTEAFF
>TRBJ1-2|.|TRBV9|TRBD1
TGTGCCAGCAGCGTAGATGGTACAGGGGCGCTACTCTATGGCTACACCTTC
CASSVDGTGALLYGYTF